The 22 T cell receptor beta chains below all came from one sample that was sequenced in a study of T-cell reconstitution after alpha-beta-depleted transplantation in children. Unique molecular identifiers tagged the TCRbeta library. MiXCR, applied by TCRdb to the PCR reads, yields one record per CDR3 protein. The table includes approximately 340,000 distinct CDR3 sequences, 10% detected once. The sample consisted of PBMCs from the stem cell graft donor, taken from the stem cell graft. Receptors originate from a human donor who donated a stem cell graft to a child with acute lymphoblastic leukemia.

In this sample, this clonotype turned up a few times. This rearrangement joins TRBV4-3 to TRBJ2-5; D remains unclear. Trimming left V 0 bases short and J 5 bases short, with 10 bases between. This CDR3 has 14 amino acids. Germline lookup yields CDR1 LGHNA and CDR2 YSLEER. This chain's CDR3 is CASSQEKLSETQYF. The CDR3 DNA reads TGCGCCAGCAGCCAAGAAAAACTTTCGGAGACCCAGTACTTC.

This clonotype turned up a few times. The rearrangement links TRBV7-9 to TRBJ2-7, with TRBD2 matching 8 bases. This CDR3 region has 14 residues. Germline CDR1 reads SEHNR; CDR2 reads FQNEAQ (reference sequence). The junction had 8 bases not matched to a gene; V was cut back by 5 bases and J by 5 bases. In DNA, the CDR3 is TGTGCCAGCAGCCAAAAGACTAGCGTGCACGAGCAGTACTTC. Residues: CASSQKTSVHEQYF. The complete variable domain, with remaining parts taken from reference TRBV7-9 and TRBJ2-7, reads DTGVSQNPRHKITKRGQNVTFRCDPISEHNRLYWYRQTLGQGPEFLTYFQNEAQLEKSRLLSDRFSAERPKGSFSTLEIQRTEQGDSAMYLCASSQKTSVHEQYFGPGTRLTVT.

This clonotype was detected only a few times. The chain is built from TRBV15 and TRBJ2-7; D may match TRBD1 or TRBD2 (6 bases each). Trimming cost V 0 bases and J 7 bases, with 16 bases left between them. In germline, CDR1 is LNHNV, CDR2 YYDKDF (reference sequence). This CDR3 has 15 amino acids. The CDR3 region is CATSRDRVGGREQYF. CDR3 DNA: TGTGCCACCAGCAGAGATAGGGTCGGGGGCAGGGAGCAGTACTTC.

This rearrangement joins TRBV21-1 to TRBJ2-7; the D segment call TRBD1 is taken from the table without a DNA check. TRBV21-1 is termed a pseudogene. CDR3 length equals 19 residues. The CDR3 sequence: CASSTHVHRLGHYHYEQYF. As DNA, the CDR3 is TGTGCCAGCAGCACACACGTACATAGGTTGGGACATTACCACTACGAGCAGTACTTC.

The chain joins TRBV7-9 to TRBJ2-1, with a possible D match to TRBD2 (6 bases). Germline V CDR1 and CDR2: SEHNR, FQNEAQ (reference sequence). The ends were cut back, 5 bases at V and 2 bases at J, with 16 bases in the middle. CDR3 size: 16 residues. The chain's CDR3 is CASSQSLAPAYNEQFF. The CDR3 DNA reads TGTGCCAGCAGCCAATCACTAGCACCCGCCTACAATGAGCAGTTCTTC.

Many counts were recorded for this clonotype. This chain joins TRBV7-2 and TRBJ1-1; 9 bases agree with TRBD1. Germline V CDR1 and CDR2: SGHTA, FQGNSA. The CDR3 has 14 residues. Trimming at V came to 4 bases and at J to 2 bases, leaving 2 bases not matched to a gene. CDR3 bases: TGTGCCAGCAGCTGGACAGGGGTAAACACTGAAGCTTTCTTT. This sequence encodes CASSWTGVNTEAFF.

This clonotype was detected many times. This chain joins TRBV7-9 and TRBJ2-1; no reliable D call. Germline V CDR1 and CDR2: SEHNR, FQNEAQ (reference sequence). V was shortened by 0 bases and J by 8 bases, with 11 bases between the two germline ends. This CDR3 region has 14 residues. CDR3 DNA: TGTGCCAGCAGCTTAGCCCAAGTGGCCGATGAGCAGTTCTTC. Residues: CASSLAQVADEQFF.

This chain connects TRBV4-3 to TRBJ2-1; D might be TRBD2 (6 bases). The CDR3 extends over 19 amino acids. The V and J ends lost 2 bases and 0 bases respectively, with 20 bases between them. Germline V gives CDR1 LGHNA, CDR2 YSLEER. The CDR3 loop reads CASSQSEAPFSGSYNEQFF. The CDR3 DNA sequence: TGCGCCAGCAGCCAATCTGAAGCGCCGTTTAGCGGCTCCTACAATGAGCAGTTCTTC.

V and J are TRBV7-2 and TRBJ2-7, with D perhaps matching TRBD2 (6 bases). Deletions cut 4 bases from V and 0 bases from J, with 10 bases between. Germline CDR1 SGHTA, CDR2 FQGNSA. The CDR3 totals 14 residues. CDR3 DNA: TGTGCCAGCAGCTCCTTAGCGGCCTCCTACGAGCAGTACTTC. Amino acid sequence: CASSSLAASYEQYF. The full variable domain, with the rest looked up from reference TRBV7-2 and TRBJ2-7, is GAGVSQSPSNKVTEKGKDVELRCDPISGHTALYWYRQSLGQGLEFLIYFQGNSAPDKSGLPSDRFSAERTGGSVSTLTIQRTQQEDSAVYLCASSSLAASYEQYFGPGTRLTVT.

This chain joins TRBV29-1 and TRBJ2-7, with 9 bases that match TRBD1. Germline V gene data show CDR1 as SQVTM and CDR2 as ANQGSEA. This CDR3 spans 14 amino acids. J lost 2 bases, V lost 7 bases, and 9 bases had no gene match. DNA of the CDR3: TGCAGCGCGGGACAGGGCCCCCCCCCCTACGAGCAGTACTTC. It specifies CSAGQGPPPYEQYF.

The CDR3 reads CASSAGTGLDQPQHF. DNA for the CDR3: TGCGCCAGCAGCGCCGGGACAGGGCTCGATCAGCCCCAGCATTTT. J is TRBJ1-5 and V is TRBV5-1; 9 bases fit TRBD1. The V segment lost 4 bases and the J segment 5 bases; nucleotides outside the gene matches: 7. Germline V gives CDR1 SGHRS, CDR2 YFSETQ. The CDR3 is 15 residues long.

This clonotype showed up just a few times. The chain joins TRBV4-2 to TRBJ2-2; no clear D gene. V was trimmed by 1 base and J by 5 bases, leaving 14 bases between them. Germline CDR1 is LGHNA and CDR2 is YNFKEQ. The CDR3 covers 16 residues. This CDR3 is CASSQVLIGMTGELFF. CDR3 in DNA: TGTGCCAGCAGCCAAGTGCTAATAGGCATGACCGGGGAGCTGTTTTTT.

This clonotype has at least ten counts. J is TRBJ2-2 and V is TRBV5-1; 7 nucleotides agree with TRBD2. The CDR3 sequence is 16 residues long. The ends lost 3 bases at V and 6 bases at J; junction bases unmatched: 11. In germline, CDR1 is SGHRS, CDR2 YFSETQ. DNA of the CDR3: TGCGCCAGCAGCTCATCTAGCGGCCAGGCACCCGGGGAGCTGTTTTTT. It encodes CASSSSSGQAPGELFF.

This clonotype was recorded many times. CDR3 sequence: CASSGVRTPPGELFF. In DNA form, the CDR3 reads TGTGCCAGCAGTGGGGTGAGGACCCCACCCGGGGAGCTGTTTTTT. The V call is TRBV12-3 or TRBV12-4, the J call TRBJ2-2, with D uncertain. This CDR3 spans 15 amino acids. V was trimmed by 5 bases and J by 6 bases, leaving 16 bases between them.

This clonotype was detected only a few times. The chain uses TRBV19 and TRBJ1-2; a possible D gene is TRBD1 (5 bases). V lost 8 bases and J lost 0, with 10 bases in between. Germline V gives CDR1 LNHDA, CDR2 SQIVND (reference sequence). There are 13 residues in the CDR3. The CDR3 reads CASWDGANYGYTF. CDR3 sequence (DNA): TGTGCCAGTTGGGACGGCGCTAACTATGGCTACACCTTC.

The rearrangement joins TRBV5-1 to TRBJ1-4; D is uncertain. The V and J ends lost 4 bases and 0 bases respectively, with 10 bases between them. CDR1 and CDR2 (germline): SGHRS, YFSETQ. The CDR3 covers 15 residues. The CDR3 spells CASSPRYPTNEKLFF. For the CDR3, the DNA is TGCGCCAGCAGCCCAAGATATCCAACTAATGAAAAACTGTTTTTT.

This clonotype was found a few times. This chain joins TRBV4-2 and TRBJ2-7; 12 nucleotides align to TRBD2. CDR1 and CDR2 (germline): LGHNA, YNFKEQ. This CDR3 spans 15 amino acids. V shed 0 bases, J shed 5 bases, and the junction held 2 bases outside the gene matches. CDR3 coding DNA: TGTGCCAGCAGCCAAGAAAGGACTAGCGGGAACGAGCAGTACTTC. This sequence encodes CASSQERTSGNEQYF.

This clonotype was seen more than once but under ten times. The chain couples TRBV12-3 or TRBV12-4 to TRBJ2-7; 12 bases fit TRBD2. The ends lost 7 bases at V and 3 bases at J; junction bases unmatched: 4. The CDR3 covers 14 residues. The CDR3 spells CASKLAGGFYEQYF. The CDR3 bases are TGTGCCAGCAAGCTAGCGGGAGGGTTCTACGAGCAGTACTTC.

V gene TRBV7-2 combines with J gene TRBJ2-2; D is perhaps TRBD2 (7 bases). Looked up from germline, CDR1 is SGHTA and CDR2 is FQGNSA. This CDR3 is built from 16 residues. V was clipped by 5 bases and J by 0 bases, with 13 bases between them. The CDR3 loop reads CASSPRGAANTGELFF. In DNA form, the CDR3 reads TGTGCCAGCAGCCCCCGGGGGGCCGCGAACACCGGGGAGCTGTTTTTT.

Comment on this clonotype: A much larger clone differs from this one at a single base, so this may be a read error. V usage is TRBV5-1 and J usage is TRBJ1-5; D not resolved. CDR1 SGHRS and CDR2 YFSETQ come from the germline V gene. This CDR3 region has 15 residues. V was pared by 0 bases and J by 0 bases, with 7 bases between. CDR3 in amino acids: CASSLDGDSNQPQHF. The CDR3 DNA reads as TGCGCCAGCAGCTTGGACGGGGATAGCAATCAGCCCCAGCATTTT.

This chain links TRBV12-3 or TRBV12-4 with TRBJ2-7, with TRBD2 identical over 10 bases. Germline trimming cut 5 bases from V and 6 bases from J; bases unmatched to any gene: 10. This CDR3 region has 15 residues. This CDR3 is CASSPAPGLAREQYF. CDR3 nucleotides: TGTGCCAGCAGTCCGGCCCCGGGACTAGCGCGCGAGCAGTACTTC.

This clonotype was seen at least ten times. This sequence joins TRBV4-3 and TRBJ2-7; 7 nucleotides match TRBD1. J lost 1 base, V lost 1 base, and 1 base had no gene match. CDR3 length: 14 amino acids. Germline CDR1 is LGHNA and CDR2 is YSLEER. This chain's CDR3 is CASSQATGSYEQYF. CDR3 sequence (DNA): TGCGCCAGCAGCCAAGCGACAGGGTCCTACGAGCAGTACTTC.